Below, 30 T cell receptor beta chains from the same sample are listed, as sequenced in a study of T cell changes during pregnancy in multiple sclerosis (dated by TCRdb to between 2017 and 2020). The library relied on the immunoSEQ multiplex PCR assay. TCRdb re-hosts the immuneACCESS table, in-frame sequences only. Its copies lack some clones; in the studies checked, an unresolved V gene accounts for under half of them, and the cause for the rest is not known. The sample includes about 75,000 clones, with 94% observed a single time. Of the sample, less than 0.15% is held by the ten largest clones. The sample here was CD4+ T cells from peripheral blood mononuclear cells, taken after pregnancy. The receptors here all came from a female donor with multiple sclerosis, enrolled in a pregnancy study.

V and J are TRBV25-1 and TRBJ1-1; D is ambiguous. Germline assignment: CDR1 MGHDK and CDR2 SYGVNS. The CDR3 is made up of 15 amino acids. With 6 bases removed from V and 1 base from J, the gap between germline ends came to 15 bases. The CDR3 spells CASRTYAGENTEAFF. The CDR3 nucleotides read TGTGCCAGCAGGACGTATGCCGGGGAGAACACTGAAGCTTTCTTT.

V is TRBV7-9 and J is TRBJ2-7; TRBD1 is a possible D gene (5 bases). CDR3 length: 14 amino acids. Between the trimmed V and J ends, which lost 5 bases and 5 bases, there was a span of 16 bases. CDR1 and CDR2 from the germline V gene are SEHNR and FQNEAQ (reference sequence). The CDR3 DNA follows: TGTGCCAGCAGCAGGGCAGGGTATACCCACGAGCAGTACTTC. It translates to CASSRAGYTHEQYF.

Only one count was recorded for this clone. The chain uses TRBV19 and TRBJ2-1; 7 bases match TRBD1. The V gene end was trimmed by 3 bases and the J gene end by 7 bases; junction bases not matched to a gene: 6. Germline V CDR1 and CDR2: LNHDA, SQIVND (reference sequence). The CDR3 extends over 14 amino acids. Written as DNA, the CDR3 is TGTGCCAGTAGTATTAGGGGGCCCGATAATGAGCAGTTCTTC. Protein product: CASSIRGPDNEQFF.

The chain joins TRBV27 to TRBJ2-7, with D perhaps TRBD1 (8 bases). The CDR3 runs to 19 residues. V was trimmed by 3 bases and J by 3 bases, leaving 27 bases between them. Germline lookup yields CDR1 MNHEY and CDR2 SMNVEV (reference sequence). The CDR3 reads CASSFRAGVNRGTDYEQYF. In nucleotides, the CDR3 is TGTGCCAGCAGTTTTCGGGCGGGGGTTAACAGGGGGACCGACTACGAGCAGTACTTC.

The genes are TRBV5-1 and TRBJ2-6; possibly TRBD2 for D (5 bases). V lost 2 bases to trimming and J lost 0 bases, with 6 bases between them. This CDR3 has 15 residues. The germline CDR1 and CDR2 sequences are SGHRS and YFSETQ. CDR3 region: CASSLLDSGANVLTF. For the CDR3, the DNA is TGCGCCAGCAGCTTACTAGACTCTGGGGCCAACGTCCTGACTTTC. Full variable domain (remainder filled in from reference TRBV5-1 and TRBJ2-6): KAGVTQTPRYLIKTRGQQVTLSCSPISGHRSVSWYQQTPGQGLQFLFEYFSETQRNKGNFPGRFSGRQFSNSRSEMNVSTLELGDSALYLCASSLLDSGANVLTFGAGSRLTVL.

V and J are TRBV30 and TRBJ1-5; D possibly corresponds to TRBD1 (6 bases). CDR1 and CDR2 from the germline V gene are GTSNPN and SVGIG (reference sequence). CDR3 length: 13 residues. The V and J ends lost 6 bases and 3 bases respectively, with 12 bases between them. The chain's CDR3 is CACNAGDNQPQHF. The DNA for the CDR3 is TGTGCCTGTAATGCAGGGGACAATCAGCCCCAGCATTTT. The full variable domain, in which reference TRBV30 and TRBJ1-5 provide the parts outside the CDR3, is SQTIHQWPATLVQPVGSPLSLECTVEGTSNPNLYWYRQAAGRGLQLLFYSVGIGQISSEVPQNLSASRPQDRQFILSSKKLLLSDSGFYLCACNAGDNQPQHFGDGTRLSIL.

V and J are TRBV27 and TRBJ2-7, with TRBD2 as a possible D gene (7 bases). There are 17 residues in the CDR3. Germline values: CDR1 MNHEY, CDR2 SMNVEV (reference sequence). V was pared by 1 base and J by 2 bases, with 18 bases between. The CDR3 reads CASSLFWGLAAPYEQYF. CDR3 nucleotide sequence: TGTGCCAGCAGTTTATTTTGGGGGCTAGCGGCCCCCTACGAGCAGTACTTC.

The CDR3 nucleotides read TGTGCCACCAGCAATCCTACGGTAGCGGCCTACGAGCAGTACTTC. This encodes CATSNPTVAAYEQYF. The chain carries TRBV15 and TRBJ2-7, with D perhaps matching TRBD2 (6 bases). Trimming left V 4 bases short and J 2 bases short, with 15 bases between. The CDR3 covers 15 residues. CDR1 LNHNV and CDR2 YYDKDF come from the germline V gene (reference sequence). Based on the CDR3 plus reference TRBV15 and TRBJ2-7, the full variable domain is DAMVIQNPRYQVTQFGKPVTLSCSQTLNHNVMYWYQQKSSQAPKLLFHYYDKDFNNEADTPDNFQSRRPNTSFCFLDIRSPGLGDTAMYLCATSNPTVAAYEQYFGPGTRLTVT.

This chain connects TRBV11-2 to TRBJ2-7, with 7 positions matching TRBD1. After removal of 5 bases from V and 6 bases from J, the junction contained 1 base not matched to a gene. This CDR3 is built from 11 residues. Germline lookup yields CDR1 SGHAT and CDR2 FQNNGV. CDR3 sequence: CASSGTAEQYF. The DNA of the CDR3 is TGTGCCAGCAGCGGGACAGCCGAGCAGTACTTC.

The chain has TRBV27 and TRBJ2-7, with 8 bases that match TRBD1. Germline CDR1 MNHEY, CDR2 SMNVEV (reference sequence). The CDR3 runs 15 residues. Trimming at V came to 5 bases and at J to 3 bases, leaving 9 bases not matched to a gene. The DNA for the CDR3 is TGTGCCAGCAGTGAAACCTGGGACAGGCTCTACGAGCAGTACTTC. It specifies CASSETWDRLYEQYF.

J is TRBJ2-5 and V is TRBV18, with D perhaps matching TRBD2 (6 bases). This CDR3 spans 14 amino acids. Germline loops: CDR1 KGHSH, CDR2 LQKENI. Trimming pared 3 bases from V and 5 bases from J, leaving 13 bases between. CDR3 bases: TGTGCCAGCTCACCGTTAAAAGGGACTGAGACCCAGTACTTC. It specifies CASSPLKGTETQYF. The full variable domain, its missing parts supplied by reference TRBV18 and TRBJ2-5, is NAGVMQNPRHLVRRRGQEARLRCSPMKGHSHVYWYRQLPEEGLKFMVYLQKENIIDESGMPKERFSAEFPKEGPSILRIQQVVRGDSAAYFCASSPLKGTETQYFGPGTRLLVL.

The CDR3 DNA reads as TGCAGCGTTGAATCCAGGCTCCGTCCCGACTACACCTTC. Amino acid sequence: CSVESRLRPDYTF. J is TRBJ1-2 and V is TRBV29-1; D ambiguous. This CDR3 has 13 amino acids. The ends were cut back, 2 bases at V and 10 bases at J, with 17 bases in the middle. In germline, CDR1 is SQVTM, CDR2 ANQGSEA.

The CDR3, as DNA: TGCAGCGTTGCACGGGGTGGGAACACTGAAGCTTTCTTT. Protein product: CSVARGGNTEAFF. The gene calls are TRBV29-1 and TRBJ1-1, with D uncertain. The CDR3 sequence is 13 residues long. Germline V gene sequence: CDR1 SQVTM, CDR2 ANQGSEA. V lost 4 bases, J lost 1 base, and 10 bases lay in between.

This clone was observed once. The CDR3 DNA sequence: TGCGCCAGCAGGGGGGAGGGTTTAGGTGAGCAGTTCTTC. It encodes CASRGEGLGEQFF. The genes are TRBV4-3 and TRBJ2-1, with 7 bases lining up with TRBD2. This CDR3 is built from 13 residues. Germline CDR1 reads LGHNA; CDR2 reads YSLEER. Trimming removed 6 bases from V and 9 bases from J; junction bases left unmatched: 8.

The chain joins TRBV19 to TRBJ2-1; maybe TRBD2 (6 bases). V was pared by 9 bases and J by 6 bases, with 24 bases between. The CDR3 runs 16 residues. The germline CDR1 and CDR2 sequences are LNHDA and SQIVND (reference sequence). The CDR3, as DNA: TGTGCCAGCACCCTTACCCCAGCGGGCCAAACCAATGAGCAGTTCTTC. This gives the protein CASTLTPAGQTNEQFF.

This chain uses TRBV19 with TRBJ2-7, with 8 nucleotides matching TRBD2. Germline trimming cut 8 bases from V and 1 base from J; bases unmatched to any gene: 16. The CDR3 totals 17 residues. Germline CDR1 reads LNHDA; CDR2 reads SQIVND (reference sequence). The CDR3 loop is CASSRATGRAPSYEQYF. Written as DNA, the CDR3 is TGTGCCAGTTCTAGGGCTACCGGGAGGGCCCCATCCTACGAGCAGTACTTC.

The chain carries TRBV7-8 and TRBJ1-5, with TRBD1 matching 8 bases. Trimming took 1 base from V and 6 from J; bases not matched to a gene: 5. Germline V lookup: CDR1 SGHVS, CDR2 FQNEAQ. CDR3 length equals 15 residues. CDR3 nucleotides: TGTGCCAGCAGCTTAGTGACAGGGGTGGTTCAGCCCCAGCATTTT. Its protein is CASSLVTGVVQPQHF.

This sequence joins TRBV25-1 and TRBJ1-3; D call uncertain. There are 16 residues in the CDR3. The germline V gene has CDR1 MGHDK and CDR2 SYGVNS. The V gene lost 2 bases and the J gene lost 2 bases, with 13 bases spanning the gap. The CDR3 DNA reads TGTGCCAGCAGTGAAGGAATGGGAGGGACTGGAAACACCATATATTTT. It codes for CASSEGMGGTGNTIYF.

The table lists this clone with a few counts. The V and J genes are TRBV2 and TRBJ1-2; maybe TRBD1 (6 bases). Germline lookup yields CDR1 SNHLY and CDR2 FYNNEI. The V end lost 3 bases, the J end lost 3 bases, and 8 bases lay between the germline ends. The CDR3 has 13 residues. CDR3 nucleotide sequence: TGTGCCAGCAGTGACAGGGGAGACTATGGCTACACCTTC. It specifies CASSDRGDYGYTF.

J is TRBJ2-7 and V is TRBV14; 10 bases fit TRBD2. V shed 2 bases and J 7 bases; nucleotides not matched to a gene: 8. Germline V lookup: CDR1 SGHDN, CDR2 FVKESK. The CDR3 contains 15 residues. DNA of the CDR3: TGTGCCAGCAGCCAAAGTAGCGGGAGGAAAGTGGAGCAGTACTTC. Translating it yields CASSQSSGRKVEQYF. The variable domain in full, completed from reference TRBV14 and TRBJ2-7, reads EAGVTQFPSHSVIEKGQTVTLRCDPISGHDNLYWYRRVMGKEIKFLLHFVKESKQDESGMPNNRFLAERTGGTYSTLKVQPAELEDSGVYFCASSQSSGRKVEQYFGPGTRLTVT.

V gene TRBV2 combines with J gene TRBJ2-2; 10 bases are shared with TRBD2. Losses at the gene ends were 5 bases for V and 1 base for J; bases not matched to a gene: 4. This CDR3 comprises 16 residues. Germline lookup yields CDR1 SNHLY and CDR2 FYNNEI. In DNA, the CDR3 is TGTGCCAGCAGTCGGCTAGCGGGGGTGAACACCGGGGAGCTGTTTTTT. This codes for CASSRLAGVNTGELFF.

The chain uses TRBV4-3 and TRBJ2-7, with 8 bases identical to TRBD2. Germline V lookup: CDR1 LGHNA, CDR2 YSLEER. CDR3 length: 14 residues. V dropped 1 base and J dropped 4; count of bases not matched to a gene: 3. The CDR3 is CASSQGTSGYEQYF. CDR3 sequence (DNA): TGCGCCAGCAGCCAAGGTACTAGCGGTTACGAGCAGTACTTC.

The V and J genes are TRBV18 and TRBJ1-5, with TRBD1 identical over 11 bases. The CDR3 has 17 amino acids. Germline V gene data show CDR1 as KGHSH and CDR2 as LQKENI. V gave up 4 bases and J gave up 4 bases; unmatched junction bases: 9. The CDR3 here is CASSLGQGALSNQPQHF. In DNA, the CDR3 is TGTGCCAGCTCACTTGGACAGGGGGCGCTTAGTAATCAGCCCCAGCATTTT.

This chain links TRBV7-8 with TRBJ2-7; 7 bases line up with TRBD1. The CDR3 loop spans 12 amino acids. The germline V gene has CDR1 SGHVS and CDR2 FQNEAQ. Losses at the gene ends were 4 bases for V and 9 bases for J; bases not matched to a gene: 6. CDR3 sequence: CASSSGTATQYF. In nucleotides, the CDR3 is TGTGCCAGCAGCTCAGGGACAGCCACGCAGTACTTC.

This chain links TRBV10-3 with TRBJ2-7; the D gene is possibly TRBD2 (6 bases). Germline-derived CDR1 and CDR2 are ENHRY and SYGVKD. V gave up 4 bases and J gave up 1 base, with 14 bases separating them. The CDR3 has 15 residues. The CDR3 loop reads CAISVGGSLSYEQYF. The CDR3 nucleotides are TGTGCCATCAGTGTTGGAGGGTCCCTATCCTACGAGCAGTACTTC.

The chain employs TRBV6-5 and TRBJ1-1, with D hard to call. The germline CDR1 and CDR2 sequences are MNHEY and SVGAGI. The CDR3 spans 13 residues. The V end was cut by 7 bases, the J end by 1 base, with 10 bases between. As DNA, the CDR3 is TGTGCCAGCAAGAGGGCCAGGAACACTGAAGCTTTCTTT. The encoded protein is CASKRARNTEAFF.

V and J are TRBV29-1 and TRBJ2-1, with unresolved D. Per germline, CDR1 SQVTM and CDR2 ANQGSEA. The CDR3 contains 14 residues. The V end was cut by 2 bases, the J end by 0 bases, with 8 bases between. CDR3 sequence (DNA): TGCAGCGTTGAATCGGAGCCCTCCTACAATGAGCAGTTCTTC. Amino acid sequence: CSVESEPSYNEQFF.

The chain links TRBV4-2 to TRBJ2-2, with 12 bases that match TRBD2. CDR3 length: 17 residues. With 0 bases clipped from V and 5 bases from J, the junction kept 4 bases outside the gene matches. Germline V gives CDR1 LGHNA, CDR2 YNFKEQ. The CDR3 coding sequence is TGTGCCAGCAGCCAAGAGACTGGACTAGCGGGGACCGGGGAGCTGTTTTTT. It specifies CASSQETGLAGTGELFF.

The chain links TRBV5-1 to TRBJ2-1; 13 nucleotides match TRBD2. V lost 9 bases to trimming and J lost 6 bases; unmatched junction nucleotides: 12. The CDR3 covers 16 residues. CDR1 SGHRS and CDR2 YFSETQ come from the germline V gene. CDR3 sequence (DNA): TGCGCCACCGGGACTAGCGGGAAAGGCCCAGTCAATGAGCAGTTCTTC. Its protein product is CATGTSGKGPVNEQFF.

This chain joins TRBV9 and TRBJ2-3, with D possibly TRBD2 on 5 matching bases. CDR1 and CDR2 from the germline V gene are SGDLS and YYNGEE. V lost 0 bases and J lost 9, with 11 bases in between. CDR3 size: 13 residues. The CDR3 region is CASSVEERRTQYF. The CDR3, as DNA: TGTGCCAGCAGCGTAGAAGAAAGGAGGACGCAGTATTTT.